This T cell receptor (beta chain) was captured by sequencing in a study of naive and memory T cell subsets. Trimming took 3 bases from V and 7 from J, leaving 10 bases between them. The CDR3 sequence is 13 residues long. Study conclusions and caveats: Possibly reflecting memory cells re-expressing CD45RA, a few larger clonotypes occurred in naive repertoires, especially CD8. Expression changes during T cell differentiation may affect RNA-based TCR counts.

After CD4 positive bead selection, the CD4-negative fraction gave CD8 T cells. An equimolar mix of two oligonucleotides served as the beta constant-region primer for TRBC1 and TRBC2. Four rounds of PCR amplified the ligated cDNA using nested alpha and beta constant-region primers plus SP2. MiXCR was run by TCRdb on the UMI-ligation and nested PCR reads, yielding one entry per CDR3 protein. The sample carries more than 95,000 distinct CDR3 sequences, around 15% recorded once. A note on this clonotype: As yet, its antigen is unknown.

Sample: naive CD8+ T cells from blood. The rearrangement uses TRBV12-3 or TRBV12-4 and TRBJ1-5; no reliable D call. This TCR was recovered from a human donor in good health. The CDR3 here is CASSFLGRQPQHF. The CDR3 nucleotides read TGTGCCAGCAGTTTCCTCGGGCGACAGCCCCAGCATTTT.